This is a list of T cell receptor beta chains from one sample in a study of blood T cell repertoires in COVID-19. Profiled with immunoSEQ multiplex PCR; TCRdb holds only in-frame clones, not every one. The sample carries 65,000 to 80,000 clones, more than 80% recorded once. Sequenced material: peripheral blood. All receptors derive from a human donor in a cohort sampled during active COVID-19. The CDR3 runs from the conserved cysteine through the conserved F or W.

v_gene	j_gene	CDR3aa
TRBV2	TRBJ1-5	CASSPTGPYSNQPQHF
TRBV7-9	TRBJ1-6	CASSLGDNPNSPLHF
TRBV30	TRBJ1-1	CAWSVRGTTEAFF
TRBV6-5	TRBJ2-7	CASSSTTGEQYF
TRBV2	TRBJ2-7	CASILASVNYEQYF
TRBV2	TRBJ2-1	CASGTFNEQFF
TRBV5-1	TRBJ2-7	CASSLTGDKTYEQYF
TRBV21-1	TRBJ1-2	CASGGLQGYYGYTF
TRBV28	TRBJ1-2	CASSLNRVRDYGYTF
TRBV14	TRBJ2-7	CASSPLERPVYEQYF
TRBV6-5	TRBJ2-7	CASNRVGSGEQYF
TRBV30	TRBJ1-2	CASSEGQGMGYTF
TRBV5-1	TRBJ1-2	CASSLEAGGYTF
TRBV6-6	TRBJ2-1	CASSVDRGGEQFF
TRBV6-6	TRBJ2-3	CASNWGVNADTQYF
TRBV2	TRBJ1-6	CASSQGQALGTLHF
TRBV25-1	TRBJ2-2	CASTSVNTGELFF
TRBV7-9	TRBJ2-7	CASSLGGLTHEQYF
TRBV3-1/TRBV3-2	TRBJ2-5	CASGSSGPNMYF
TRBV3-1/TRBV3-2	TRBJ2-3	CASSQERGLAAKSTDTQYF
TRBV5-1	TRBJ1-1	CASSFTGGAGTEAFF
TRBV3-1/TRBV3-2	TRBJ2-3	CASSQDRRGGGVDTQYF
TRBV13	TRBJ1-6	CASSAGRAYNSPLHF
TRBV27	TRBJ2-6	CASSFAGANVLTF
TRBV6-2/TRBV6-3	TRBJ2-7	CASSRAGQGDEQYF
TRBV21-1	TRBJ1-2	CASLKERVTNYGYTF
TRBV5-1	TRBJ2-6	CASSFALGTDTYSGANVLTF
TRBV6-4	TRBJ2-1	CASSDRVSGKQFF
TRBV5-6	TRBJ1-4	CASSYYTPGSEKLFF
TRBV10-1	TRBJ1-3	CASSLRDRDSSGNTIYF
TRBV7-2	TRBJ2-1	CASSLMAGLAASYNEQFF
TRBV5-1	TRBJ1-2	CASAGTGINYGYTF
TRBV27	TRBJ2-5	CASSLIGSETQYF
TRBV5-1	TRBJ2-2	CASRLTSGNTGELFF
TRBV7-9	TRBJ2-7	CASTGTTLEQYF
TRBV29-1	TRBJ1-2	CSVGEADGYTF
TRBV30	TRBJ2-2	CAWSGGRTNTGELFF
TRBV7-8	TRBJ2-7	CASSLTETYEQYF
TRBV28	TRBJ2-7	CASSSGSGSYEQYF
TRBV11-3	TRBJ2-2	CASTFLAGVSGELFF